This TCR beta chain was observed in a study of early T cells in non-severe SARS-CoV-2 infection. Whole-study context: Bulk RNA from unsorted whole blood was sequenced; chains were unpaired.

From the 5' RACE reads, TCRdb called clonotypes with MiXCR, one entry per CDR3 protein. The table includes some 82,000 distinct CDR3 sequences, 9.5% to 13% detected once. With respect to this clonotype: Its matching antigen is unknown.

Study-wide points: VDJdb matches were skewed toward anti-spike CD8 T cell responses.

This clonotype originated in an adult who was a healthcare worker with PCR-confirmed SARS-CoV-2 infection or an uninfected control (not recorded which). Input material: whole blood.

CDR3 in amino acids: CASTRQALSYEQYF. The DNA of the CDR3 is TGTGCCAGCACCAGACAGGCCCTTTCCTACGAGCAGTACTTC. The chain uses TRBV11-2 and TRBJ2-7, with D perhaps TRBD1 (6 bases). Germline CDR1 reads SGHAT; CDR2 reads FQNNGV. V shed 7 bases and J shed 1 base, with 14 bases lying between them. CDR3 length: 14 residues. The variable domain in full, with the rest retrieved from reference TRBV11-2 and TRBJ2-7, is EAGVAQSPRYKIIEKRQSVAFWCNPISGHATLYWYQQILGQGPKLLIQFQNNGVVDDSQLPKDRFSAERLKGVDSTLKIQPAKLEDSAVYLCASTRQALSYEQYFGPGTRLTVT.